This T cell receptor (beta chain) comes out of a study of cytomegalovirus exposure and HLA in healthy donors. Regarding the study as a whole: Three CMV-associated chains proved CMV antigen-specific in vitro. Cytomegalovirus association was assigned to about 180 TCR beta chains. Solely CMV serostatus was available to characterize immune exposure. Among the most significant clusters, several appeared linked to common viral pathogens in a later analysis.

Amplification used 60 Vbeta primers and 13 Jbeta primers. Libraries were prepared by immunoSEQ multiplex PCR; TCRdb keeps only in-frame clonotypes and omits some of them. The sample shows some 170,000 clones, 81% of them seen only once. Comments on this clone: The antigen is undetermined.

The sample consisted of PBMCs. The receptor was isolated from a woman between 45 and 65 years old in good health and CMV-seronegative.

CDR3 sequence reads: CASSRNSGPGLGEQYF. The CDR3 region has the DNA TGTGCCAGCAGCCGAAATAGCGGACCAGGGTTGGGCGAGCAGTACTTC. V usage is TRBV13 and J usage is TRBJ2-7, with a tentative D call TRBD2 (6 bases). The ends were cut back, 5 bases at V and 6 bases at J, with 23 bases in the middle. Germline V gene data show CDR1 as PRHDT and CDR2 as FYEKMQ (reference sequence). CDR3 size: 16 residues.